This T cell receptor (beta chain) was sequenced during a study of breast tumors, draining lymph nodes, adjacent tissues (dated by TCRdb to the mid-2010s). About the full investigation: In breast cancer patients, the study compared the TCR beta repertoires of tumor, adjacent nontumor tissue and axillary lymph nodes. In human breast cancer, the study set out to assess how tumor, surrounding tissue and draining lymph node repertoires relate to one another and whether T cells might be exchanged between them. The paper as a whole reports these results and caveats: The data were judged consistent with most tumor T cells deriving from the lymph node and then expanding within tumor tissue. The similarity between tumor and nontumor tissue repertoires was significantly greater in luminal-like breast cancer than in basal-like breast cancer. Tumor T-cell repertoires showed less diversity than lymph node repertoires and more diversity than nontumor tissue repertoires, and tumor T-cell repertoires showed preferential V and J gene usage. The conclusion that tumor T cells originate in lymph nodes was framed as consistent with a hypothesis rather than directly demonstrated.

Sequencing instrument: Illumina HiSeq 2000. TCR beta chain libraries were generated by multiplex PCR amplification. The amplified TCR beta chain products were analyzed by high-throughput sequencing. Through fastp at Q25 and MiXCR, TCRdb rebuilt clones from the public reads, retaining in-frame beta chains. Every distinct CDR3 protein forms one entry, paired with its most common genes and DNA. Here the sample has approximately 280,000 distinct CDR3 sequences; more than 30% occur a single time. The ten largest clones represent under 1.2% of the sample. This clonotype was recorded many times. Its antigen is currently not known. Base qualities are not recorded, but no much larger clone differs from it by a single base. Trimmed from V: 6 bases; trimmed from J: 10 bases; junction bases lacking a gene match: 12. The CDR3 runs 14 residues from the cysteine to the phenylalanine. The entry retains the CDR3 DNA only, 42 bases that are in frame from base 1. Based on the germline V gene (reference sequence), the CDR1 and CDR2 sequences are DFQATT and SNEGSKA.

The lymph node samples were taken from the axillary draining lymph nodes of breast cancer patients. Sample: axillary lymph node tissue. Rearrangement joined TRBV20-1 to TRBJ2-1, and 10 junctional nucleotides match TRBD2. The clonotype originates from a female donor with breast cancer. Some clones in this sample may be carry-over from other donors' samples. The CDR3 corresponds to CSAQAGGAWREQFF. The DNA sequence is TGCAGTGCCCAAGCGGGGGGGGCCTGGAGGGAGCAGTTCTTC.